This T cell receptor (beta chain) was identified during a study of T cells in Graves' hyperthyroidism and ophthalmopathy. This clonotype was seen many times. The V gene end was trimmed by 7 bases and the J gene end by 0 bases; junction bases not matched to a gene: 11. Germline CDR1 is SQVTM and CDR2 is ANQGSEA. This CDR3 region has 15 residues. Inclusion characteristics of ophthalmopathy patients comprised a Clinical Activity Score of at least 3, a NOSPECS grade of at least 4, and duration under 3 months. Together with thyroid ultrasound, orbital computed tomography, serum thyroxine and TRAb, clinical symptoms were used for diagnoses. Researchers amplified the TCR beta CDR3 regions from RNA transcripts. The study used the HTBI primer set for a first-round RT-PCR of the TCR CDR3. TCRdb processed the multiplex PCR reads anew with MiXCR; each CDR3 protein has one entry. Among about 640,000 distinct CDR3 sequences, more than 14% were seen once, and the ten largest hold approximately 12%.

This clonotype was obtained from a woman aged 45-60 years with Graves' ophthalmopathy. This chain links TRBV29-1 with TRBJ1-1; 7 bases agree with TRBD1. The source material was blood. CDR3 nucleotide sequence: TGCAGCGCCACAAACAGGGGTTGGTTGAACACTGAAGCTTTCTTT. Encoded protein: CSATNRGWLNTEAFF. Filled out from reference TRBV29-1 and TRBJ1-1, the complete variable domain reads SAVISQKPSRDICQRGTSLTIQCQVDSQVTMMFWYRQQPGQSLTLIATANQGSEATYESGFVIDKFPISRPNLTFSTLTVSNMSPEDSSIYLCSATNRGWLNTEAFFGQGTRLTVV.